This TCR beta chain was found in a study of identical twins. TCRdb reprocessed the 5' RACE reads with MiXCR, giving one entry per CDR3 protein. Altogether around 220,000 distinct CDR3 sequences are present, roughly a tenth being singletons, with the ten largest covering 8% to 10%. J was trimmed by 9 bases and V by 1 base; bases with no gene match: 24. This CDR3 region has 20 residues. CDR1 is LGHNA, CDR2 YSLEER, per germline. The chain recombines TRBV4-3 with TRBJ2-3; TRBD2 agrees at 8 bases. The specimen was memory T cells sorted from blood. The TCR originated in a man over 45 in good health. In nucleotides, the CDR3 is TGCGCCAGCAGCCAAGCGCCCTACTTGGCGCGGGGGGTCCTCCGGGTCACGCAGTATTTT. Amino acids: CASSQAPYLARGVLRVTQYF.